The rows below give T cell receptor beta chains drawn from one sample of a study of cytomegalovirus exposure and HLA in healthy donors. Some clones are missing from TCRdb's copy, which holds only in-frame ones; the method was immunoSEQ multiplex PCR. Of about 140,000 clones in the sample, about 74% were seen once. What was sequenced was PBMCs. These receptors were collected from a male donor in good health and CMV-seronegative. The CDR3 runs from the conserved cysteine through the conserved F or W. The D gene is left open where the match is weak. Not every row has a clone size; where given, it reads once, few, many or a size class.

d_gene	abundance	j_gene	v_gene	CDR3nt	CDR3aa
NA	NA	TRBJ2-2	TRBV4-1	TGCGCCAGCAGCCAAGAGGATACGGGGGTTTACGGGGAGCTGTTTTTT	CASSQEDTGVYGELFF
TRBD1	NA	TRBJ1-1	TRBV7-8	TGTGCCAGCAGCTGGGCCACAGGGGGCTCGGGCACTGAAGCTTTCTTT	CASSWATGGSGTEAFF
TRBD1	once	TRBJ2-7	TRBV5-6	TGTGCCAGCAGCACCCCGGACAGGGCCTTCTACGAGCAGTACTTC	CASSTPDRAFYEQYF
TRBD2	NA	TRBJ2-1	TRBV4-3	TGCGCCAGCAGCCAAGAGAGACTAGCGAGCCATGAGCAGTTCTTC	CASSQERLASHEQFF
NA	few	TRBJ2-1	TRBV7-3	TGTGCCAGCAGCCAATACGGACACGTCTCCTACAATGAGCAGTTCTTC	CASSQYGHVSYNEQFF
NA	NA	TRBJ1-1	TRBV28	TGTGCCAGCAGTTTGCCCCAGGGGCTGGTGAACACTGAAGCTTTCTTT	CASSLPQGLVNTEAFF
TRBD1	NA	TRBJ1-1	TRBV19	TGTGCCAGTAGCTGGACAGGCTGGGACACTGAAGCTTTCTTT	CASSWTGWDTEAFF
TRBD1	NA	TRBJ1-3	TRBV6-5	TGTGCCAGCAGTTACTCGGGACAGCCCGGAAACACCATATATTTT	CASSYSGQPGNTIYF
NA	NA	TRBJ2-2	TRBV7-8	TGTGCCAGCAGTACCAGGGAAGGCTCCGGGGAGCTGTTTTTT	CASSTREGSGELFF
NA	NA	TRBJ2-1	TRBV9	TGTGCCAGCAGCAGACTATACGACAATGAGCAGTTCTTC	CASSRLYDNEQFF
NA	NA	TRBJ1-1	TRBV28	TGTGCCAGCAAGCGGGCTTTGAACACTGAAGCTTTCTTT	CASKRALNTEAFF
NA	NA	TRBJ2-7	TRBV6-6	TGTGCCAGCAGTGGGAGGCTAGCGACCTACGAGCAGTACTTC	CASSGRLATYEQYF
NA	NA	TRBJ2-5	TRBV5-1	TGCGCCAGCAGCTTGGAGGGGGTAGGGGAGACCCAGTACTTC	CASSLEGVGETQYF
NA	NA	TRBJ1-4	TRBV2	TGTGCCAGCAGTGCCCAGGGATCCCCAAATGAAAAACTGTTTTTT	CASSAQGSPNEKLFF
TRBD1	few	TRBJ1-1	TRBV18	TGTGCCAGCTCCCCGGACAGGATGGAAGCTTTCTTT	CASSPDRMEAFF
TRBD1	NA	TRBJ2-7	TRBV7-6	TGTGCCAGCAGCTCCTGGGACAGAAACTACGAGCAGTACTTC	CASSSWDRNYEQYF
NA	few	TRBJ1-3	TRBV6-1	TGTGCCAGCAGTGAAGCGCTAGAGAGCTCTGGAAACACCATATATTTT	CASSEALESSGNTIYF
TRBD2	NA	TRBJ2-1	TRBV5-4	TGTGCCAGCAGCCCTCCGGGACTAGCGGGCAATGAGCAGTTCTTC	CASSPPGLAGNEQFF
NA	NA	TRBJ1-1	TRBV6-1	TGTGCCAGCAGTGAATTGAAGGGCAGGGGTAAAACTGAAGCTTTCTTT	CASSELKGRGKTEAFF
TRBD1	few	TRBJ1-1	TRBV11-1	TGTGCCAGCAGCTTAACGGAGGGGGCGCGGACTGAAGCTTTCTTT	CASSLTEGARTEAFF
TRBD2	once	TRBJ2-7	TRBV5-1	TGCGCCAGCAGCTTGGGGGCGGGGGGCTCCTACGAGCAGTACTTC	CASSLGAGGSYEQYF
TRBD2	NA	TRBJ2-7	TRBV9	TGTGCCAGCAGCCCCGGACTAGCGGGATACGAGCAGTACTTC	CASSPGLAGYEQYF
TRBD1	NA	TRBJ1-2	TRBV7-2	TGTGCCAGCGCAACGGACAGGGCCGCCTATGGCTACACCTTC	CASATDRAAYGYTF
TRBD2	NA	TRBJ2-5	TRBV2	TGTGCCAGCAGTGAAGGGACTAGCGGGAGAGCACAGGAGACCCAGTACTTC	CASSEGTSGRAQETQYF
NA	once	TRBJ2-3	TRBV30	TGTGCCTGGAGTCGCCTACAGGGCACAGATACGCAGTATTTT	CAWSRLQGTDTQYF
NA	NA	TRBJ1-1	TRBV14	TGTGCCAGCAGCCAAAGAGGGTACACTGAAGCTTTCTTT	CASSQRGYTEAFF
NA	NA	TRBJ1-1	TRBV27	TGTGCCAGCAGCTATAACACAGATTACACTGAAGCTTTCTTT	CASSYNTDYTEAFF
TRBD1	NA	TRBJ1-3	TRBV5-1	TGCGCCAGCAGCTTGCAGGGGGCGCCCGCTGGAAACACCATATATTTT	CASSLQGAPAGNTIYF
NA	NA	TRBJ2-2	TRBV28	TGTGCCAGCAGTTTTACGGGGAACACCGGGGAGCTGTTTTTT	CASSFTGNTGELFF
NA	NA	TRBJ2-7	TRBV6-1	TGTGCCAGCAGTGAAGACAGGTTGGGGTCCTACGAGCAGTACTTC	CASSEDRLGSYEQYF
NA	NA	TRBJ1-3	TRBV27	TGTGCCAGCAGTTTTCGGGGGGTCTCTGGAAACACCATATATTTT	CASSFRGVSGNTIYF
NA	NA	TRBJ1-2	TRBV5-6	TGTGCCAGCAGCTCGGACAGAGTCTACACCTTC	CASSSDRVYTF
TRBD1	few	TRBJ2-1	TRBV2	TGTGCCAGCAGTGGACAGGGTGGAACCTACAATGAGCAGTTCTTC	CASSGQGGTYNEQFF
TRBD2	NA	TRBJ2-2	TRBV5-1	TGCGCCAGCAGCGGGGAGGGGTACACCGGGGAGCTGTTTTTT	CASSGEGYTGELFF
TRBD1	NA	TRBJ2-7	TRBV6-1	TGTGCCAGCAGTACGCGGACAGGGTTAATATACGAGCAGTACTTC	CASSTRTGLIYEQYF
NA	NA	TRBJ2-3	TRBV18	TGTGCCAGCTCACCCGGAGGACCGTCAGATACGCAGTATTTT	CASSPGGPSDTQYF
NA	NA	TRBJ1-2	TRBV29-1	TGCAGCGTTAAAGACAGGTCCTATGGCTACACCTTC	CSVKDRSYGYTF
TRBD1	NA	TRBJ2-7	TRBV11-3	TGTGCCAGCAGCTTAGAAGGGGGCGAGGAGCAGTACTTC	CASSLEGGEEQYF
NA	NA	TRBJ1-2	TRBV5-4	TGTGCCAGCAGCCCCCGACGGGGGAGGGGCTACACCTTC	CASSPRRGRGYTF
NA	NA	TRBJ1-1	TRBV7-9	TGTTCCAGCAGCACACCCAGGGGTGAGAGCACTGAAGCTTTCTTT	CSSSTPRGESTEAFF
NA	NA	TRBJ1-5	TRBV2	TGTGCCAGCAGTGATGGGGGGGGCAGTCAGCCCCAGCATTTT	CASSDGGGSQPQHF
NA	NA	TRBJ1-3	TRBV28	TGTGCCAGCAGTTTGCCAGGGTCGTACACCATATATTTT	CASSLPGSYTIYF
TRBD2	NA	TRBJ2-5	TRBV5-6	TGTGCCAGCAGCTTAACTAGCGGGGTCCGCGAGACCCAGTACTTC	CASSLTSGVRETQYF
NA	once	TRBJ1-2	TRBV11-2	TGTGCCAGCAGCCCGTTTGACACAGCCCCTAACTATGGCTACACCTTC	CASSPFDTAPNYGYTF
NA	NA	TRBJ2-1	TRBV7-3	TGTGCCAGCAGCCCGAGGGCAGGGGCCCATGAGCAGTTCTTC	CASSPRAGAHEQFF
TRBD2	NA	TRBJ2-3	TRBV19	TGTGCCAGTAGTCGGCGGGAGTGGGGAGATACGCAGTATTTT	CASSRREWGDTQYF
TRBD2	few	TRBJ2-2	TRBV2	TGTGCCAGCAGTGTAGCGGGAGAGGGCGGGGAGCTGTTTTTT	CASSVAGEGGELFF
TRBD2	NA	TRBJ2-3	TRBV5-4	TGTGCCAGCACCCTAGCGGGAGATACGCAGTATTTT	CASTLAGDTQYF